These 26 T cell receptor beta chains share one sample of origin, sequenced in a study of Graves' ophthalmopathy and Graves' hyperthyroidism. Beta-chain TCR CDR3 regions were amplified from RNA transcripts. An opening RT-PCR round employed HTBI primers and preceded a second-round multiplex PCR. TCRdb re-derived calls from the multiplex PCR reads in MiXCR, one entry per CDR3 protein. The sample yields approximately 480,000 distinct CDR3 sequences, approximately 15% seen once. Input material: blood. Receptors were obtained from a woman aged 25 to 45 with Graves' ophthalmopathy.

A few counts support this clonotype. The chain links TRBV30 to TRBJ2-5, with a weak D call TRBD2 (5 bases). Per germline, CDR1 GTSNPN and CDR2 SVGIG (reference sequence). Trimming stripped 4 bases from V and 4 bases from J, with 7 bases between. The CDR3 covers 11 residues. The CDR3 reads CAWKAGETQYF. CDR3 bases: TGTGCCTGGAAGGCGGGAGAGACCCAGTACTTC.

This clonotype was seen at least ten times. The gene calls are TRBV6-1 and TRBJ1-2; no clear D. V lost 6 bases, J lost 0 bases, and 8 bases lay in between. Germline CDR1 reads MNHNS; CDR2 reads SASEGT. The CDR3 has 13 amino acids. The CDR3 DNA reads TGTGCCAGCAGCCCTCGAGCTAACTATGGCTACACCTTC. It specifies CASSPRANYGYTF.

This clonotype was observed many times. The chain employs TRBV11-2 and TRBJ2-2; unclear D gene. CDR1 SGHAT and CDR2 FQNNGV come from the germline V gene. V lost 1 base and J 0 bases, leaving 9 bases between the germline ends. This CDR3 spans 16 amino acids. DNA of the CDR3: TGTGCCAGCAGCTTAGGCAGGTTCCCGAACACCGGGGAGCTGTTTTTT. This codes for CASSLGRFPNTGELFF.

To note about this clonotype: Lacking the conserved final phenylalanine or tryptophan, this CDR3 likely reflects a read error. The rearrangement uses TRBV28 and TRBJ2-5, with D perhaps matching TRBD2 (6 bases). CDR1 and CDR2 from the germline V gene are MDHEN and SYDVKM. The CDR3 runs to 13 residues. CDR3 protein: CASSFLRGESQYS. The DNA of the CDR3 is TGTGCCAGCAGTTTTTTGCGGGGAGAGTCCCAGTACTCC.

This clonotype has a count of ten or more. V gene TRBV7-9 combines with J gene TRBJ1-1, with TRBD1 matching 9 bases. Germline loops: CDR1 SEHNR, CDR2 FQNEAQ (reference sequence). The CDR3 runs 12 residues. V lost 4 bases and J lost 7; bases outside the gene matches: 1. The CDR3 is CASSWTGVEAFF. For the CDR3, the DNA is TGTGCCAGCAGCTGGACAGGGGTTGAAGCTTTCTTT.

This clonotype has ten or more counts. V gene TRBV6-1 combines with J gene TRBJ1-2; D unresolved. Germline V gene lookup returns CDR1 MNHNS and CDR2 SASEGT. This CDR3 contains 13 residues. DNA for the CDR3: TGTGCTATCAGAGGCGGGCGATCCTATGGCTACACCTTC. This encodes CAIRGGRSYGYTF.

In its sample, this clonotype was seen many times. The V and J genes are TRBV20-1 and TRBJ2-5; D remains ambiguous. Deletions cut 0 bases from V and 2 bases from J, with 13 bases between. The CDR3 is 15 residues long. Germline assignment: CDR1 DFQATT and CDR2 SNEGSKA (reference sequence). Here the CDR3 reads CSARDLLGSQETQYF. The DNA of the CDR3 is TGCAGTGCTAGAGATCTGTTGGGCAGTCAAGAGACCCAGTACTTC.

This clonotype was counted at least ten times. This chain uses TRBV27 with TRBJ2-4, with no clear D. The germline gives CDR1 MNHEY, CDR2 SMNVEV (reference sequence). V lost 5 bases and J lost 0, with 8 bases in between. There are 14 residues in the CDR3. The CDR3 here is CASSAVLAKNIQYF. CDR3 DNA: TGTGCCAGCAGTGCGGTCCTAGCCAAAAACATTCAGTACTTC.

The chain joins TRBV25-1 to TRBJ1-3; D is possibly TRBD1 (5 bases). Germline V CDR1 and CDR2: MGHDK, SYGVNS. The CDR3 extends over 13 amino acids. Trimming removed 3 bases at V and 5 bases at J, with 8 bases between. In DNA form, the CDR3 reads TGTGCCAGCAGTGACGGGGGACGAAACACCATATATTTT. Its protein is CASSDGGRNTIYF.

The table lists this clonotype with a few counts. The rearrangement joins TRBV11-2 to TRBJ1-1; no firm D call. The V end lost 0 bases, the J end lost 3 bases, and 11 bases lay between the germline ends. The CDR3 totals 15 residues. The germline V gene encodes CDR1 SGHAT and CDR2 FQNNGV. CDR3 sequence reads: CASSLELGLDTEAFF. The CDR3 nucleotides are TGTGCCAGCAGCTTAGAGTTGGGGTTGGACACTGAAGCTTTCTTT.

In its sample, this clonotype was seen many times. The chain has TRBV19 and TRBJ1-5; D possibly corresponds to TRBD1 (5 bases). The CDR3 length is 15 residues. V lost 4 bases, J lost 2 bases, and 12 bases lay in between. Germline assignment: CDR1 LNHDA and CDR2 SQIVND (reference sequence). The CDR3 bases are TGTGCCAGTAGTAGGGACTACGGGGGCAATCAGCCCCAGCATTTT. Encoded protein: CASSRDYGGNQPQHF.

This clonotype has a count of ten or more. The chain employs TRBV10-3 and TRBJ2-7, with TRBD2 identical over 13 bases. V was pared by 5 bases and J by 4 bases, with 8 bases of the junction left unmatched. This CDR3 comprises 16 residues. Germline V gene sequence: CDR1 ENHRY, CDR2 SYGVKD. CDR3 protein: CAISPGTSGDRYEQYF. The CDR3 DNA reads TGTGCCATCAGTCCCGGGACTAGCGGGGACCGGTACGAGCAGTACTTC.

The rearrangement uses TRBV12-5 and TRBJ2-5, with 7 bases matching TRBD2. CDR3 length equals 15 residues. CDR1 LGHNT and CDR2 FRNRAP come from the germline V gene. V gave up 5 bases and J gave up 5 bases; unmatched junction bases: 11. The CDR3 nucleotides read TGTGCTAGTGGTAGCGGGGCAGGGCCGCGGGAGACCCAGTACTTC. Translation: CASGSGAGPRETQYF.

This clonotype was recorded many times. This rearrangement joins TRBV28 to TRBJ1-5; D is perhaps TRBD1 (5 bases). The CDR3 has 16 residues. The V end lost 3 bases, the J end lost 3 bases, and 15 bases lay between the germline ends. CDR1 is MDHEN, CDR2 SYDVKM, per germline. The chain's CDR3 is CASSFPRQLTNQPQHF. In DNA form, the CDR3 reads TGTGCCAGCAGTTTCCCGAGACAGCTTACCAATCAGCCCCAGCATTTT. Complete variable domain (other parts from reference TRBV28 and TRBJ1-5): DVKVTQSSRYLVKRTGEKVFLECVQDMDHENMFWYRQDPGLGLRLIYFSYDVKMKEKGDIPEGYSVSREKKERFSLILESASTNQTSMYLCASSFPRQLTNQPQHFGDGTRLSIL.

There are many counts of this clonotype. The V call is TRBV24-1, the J call TRBJ1-2; unclear D gene. Germline values: CDR1 KGHDR, CDR2 SFDVKD. CDR3 size: 14 residues. V lost 0 bases and J lost 4, with 8 bases in between. This CDR3 reads CATSDLDTAYGYTF. CDR3 bases: TGTGCCACCAGTGATTTGGACACGGCCTATGGCTACACCTTC.

This clonotype has ten or more counts. This chain joins TRBV30 and TRBJ1-1; D unresolved. CDR3 length equals 13 residues. Between the trimmed V and J ends, which lost 2 bases and 2 bases, there was a span of 9 bases. CDR1 GTSNPN and CDR2 SVGIG come from the germline V gene (reference sequence). The CDR3 region has the DNA TGTGCCTGGAGTCTCCAGGCCAACACTGAAGCTTTCTTT. It translates to CAWSLQANTEAFF.

This clonotype was detected ten times or more. This rearrangement joins TRBV11-2 to TRBJ1-1, with D perhaps matching TRBD1 (6 bases). V lost 6 bases, J lost 6 bases, and 11 bases lay in between. The germline V gene has CDR1 SGHAT and CDR2 FQNNGV. The CDR3 covers 12 residues. CDR3: CASRGGWAEAFF. CDR3 in DNA: TGTGCCAGCAGAGGGGGGTGGGCTGAAGCTTTCTTT. The complete variable domain, with remaining parts taken from reference TRBV11-2 and TRBJ1-1, reads EAGVAQSPRYKIIEKRQSVAFWCNPISGHATLYWYQQILGQGPKLLIQFQNNGVVDDSQLPKDRFSAERLKGVDSTLKIQPAKLEDSAVYLCASRGGWAEAFFGQGTRLTVV.

This clonotype was counted ten times or more. This chain connects TRBV10-2 to TRBJ2-7; 9 bases fit TRBD2. The CDR3 loop spans 17 amino acids. V was clipped by 6 bases and J by 1 base; unmatched bases: 13. CDR1 and CDR2 (germline): WSHSY, SAAADI. The CDR3 region is CASRDTQSGRPSYEQYF. The CDR3 nucleotides read TGCGCCAGCAGGGACACCCAAAGCGGGAGGCCTTCCTACGAGCAGTACTTC.

This clonotype was recorded many times. In DNA, the CDR3 is TGTGCCAGCAGCCAAGATCAAGGACCCCACGAGCAGTACTTC. Protein sequence: CASSQDQGPHEQYF. V gene TRBV14 combines with J gene TRBJ2-7; D unclear. Trimming cost V 0 bases and J 5 bases, with 11 bases left between them. In germline, CDR1 is SGHDN, CDR2 FVKESK. This CDR3 is 14 amino acids long.

This clonotype turned up a few times. This rearrangement joins TRBV30 to TRBJ2-7; D might be TRBD1 (5 bases). CDR3 length equals 12 residues. Germline CDR1 reads GTSNPN; CDR2 reads SVGIG (reference sequence). V was cut by 4 bases and J by 1 base, with 8 bases left in between. DNA for the CDR3: TGTGCCTGGACAGGGAATTCCTACGAGCAGTACTTC. It encodes CAWTGNSYEQYF.

This clonotype has at least ten counts. V usage is TRBV12-3 or TRBV12-4 and J usage is TRBJ1-2; D might be TRBD1 (6 bases). Trimming removed 3 bases at V and 3 bases at J, with 17 bases between. The CDR3 loop spans 16 amino acids. The CDR3 DNA is TGTGCCAGCAGTTTGTACAGGGACGTTGCGGACTATGGCTACACCTTC. Translation: CASSLYRDVADYGYTF.

This clonotype was recorded at least ten times. The chain couples TRBV28 to TRBJ2-5; the D gene is possibly TRBD1 (6 bases). The germline CDR1 and CDR2 sequences are MDHEN and SYDVKM. The germline V and J ends were trimmed by 3 bases and 2 bases, with 13 bases remaining between them. The CDR3 covers 15 residues. CDR3 DNA: TGTGCCAGCAGTTTCCCCGGACAGTTACAAGAGACCCAGTACTTC. Translating it yields CASSFPGQLQETQYF.

Ten or more counts support this clonotype. The chain combines TRBV10-3 with TRBJ1-3; D is uncertain. The length of the CDR3 is 12 residues. V was shortened by 6 bases and J by 8 bases, with 11 bases between the two germline ends. Germline CDR1 reads ENHRY; CDR2 reads SYGVKD. The CDR3 protein is CAIRSHADTIYF. DNA for the CDR3: TGTGCCATCAGGTCTCACGCGGACACCATATATTTT.

In this sample, this clonotype turned up many times. The chain is built from TRBV12-3 or TRBV12-4 and TRBJ1-2; no firm D call. This CDR3 contains 16 residues. V was clipped by 6 bases and J by 8 bases, with 25 bases between them. The CDR3 sequence is CASSKLIVLGNQGYTF. The CDR3 nucleotides read TGTGCCAGCAGCAAACTAATCGTACTAGGGAATCAAGGCTACACCTTC.

This clonotype was counted at least ten times. The gene calls are TRBV19 and TRBJ2-6; D may be TRBD2 (5 bases). The V gene's germline CDR1 is LNHDA and CDR2 SQIVND (reference sequence). V lost 3 bases and J 2 bases, leaving 14 bases between the germline ends. The CDR3 consists of 17 residues. The CDR3: CASSIYRGATGANVLTF. DNA for the CDR3: TGTGCCAGTAGTATCTATCGGGGTGCGACTGGGGCCAACGTCCTGACTTTC.

This clonotype was found many times. The chain links TRBV29-1 to TRBJ1-1; weak D call: TRBD1 (5 bases). Trimming removed 4 bases at V and 5 bases at J, with 14 bases between. Germline loops: CDR1 SQVTM, CDR2 ANQGSEA. There are 13 residues in the CDR3. The CDR3 bases are TGCAGCGTTGCGGGGGGAGTGTTAACTGAAGCTTTCTTT. Its translation is CSVAGGVLTEAFF.